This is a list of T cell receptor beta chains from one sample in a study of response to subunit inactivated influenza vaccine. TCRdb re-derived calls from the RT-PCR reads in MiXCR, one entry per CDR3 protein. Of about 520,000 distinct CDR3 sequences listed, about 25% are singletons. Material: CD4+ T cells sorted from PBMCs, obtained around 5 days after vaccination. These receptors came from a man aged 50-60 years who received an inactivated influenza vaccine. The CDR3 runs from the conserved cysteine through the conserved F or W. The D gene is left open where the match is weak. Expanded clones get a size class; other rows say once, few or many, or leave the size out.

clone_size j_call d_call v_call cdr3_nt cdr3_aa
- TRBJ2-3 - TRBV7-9 TGTGCCAGCAGCTTAGCGGACACCGCGGCGCAGTATTTT CASSLADTAAQYF
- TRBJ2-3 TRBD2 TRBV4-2 TGTGCCAGCAGCCATGCTAGCGGACAAGCGGCAGATACGCAGTATTTT CASSHASGQAADTQYF
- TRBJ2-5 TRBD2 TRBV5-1 TGCGCCAGCAGCCAGGGACTAGCGGAAGAGACCCAGTACTTC CASSQGLAEETQYF
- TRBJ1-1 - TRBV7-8 TGTGCCAGCAGCTTCCGCGGGGGAATGAACACTGAAGCTTTCTTT CASSFRGGMNTEAFF
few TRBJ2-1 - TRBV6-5 TGTGCCAGCAGTTACGTCGCCGGAGCGATGTGGAATGAGCAGTTCTTC CASSYVAGAMWNEQFF
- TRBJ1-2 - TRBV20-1 TGCAGTGCTAGGAATCCAGGGGTCCCTAACTATGGCTACACCTTC CSARNPGVPNYGYTF
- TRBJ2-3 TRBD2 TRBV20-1 TGCAGTGCAAAAGGACTAGCCAGCACAGATACGCAGTATTTT CSAKGLASTDTQYF
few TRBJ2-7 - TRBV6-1 TGTGCCAGCAGAAGGCCGACAGGCTACGAGCAGTACTTC CASRRPTGYEQYF
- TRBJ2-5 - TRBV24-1 TGTGCCACCAGAGGAAGAGAAGAGACCCAGTACTTC CATRGREETQYF
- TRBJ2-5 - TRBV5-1 TGCGCCAGCAGCTGGAGGACAGACCAAGAGACCCAGTACTTC CASSWRTDQETQYF
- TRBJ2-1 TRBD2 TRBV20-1 TGCAGTGCTTCCGGACTAGCGGGACCCTACAATGAGCAGTTCTTC CSASGLAGPYNEQFF
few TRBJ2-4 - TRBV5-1 TGCGCCAGGGGAAAAATTCAGTACTTC CARGKIQYF
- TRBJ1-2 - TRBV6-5 TGTGCCAGCAGCTCCGGGACACTTTATGGCTACACCTTC CASSSGTLYGYTF
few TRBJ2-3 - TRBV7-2 TGTGCCAGCAGCCGGGACACAAGCACAGATACGCAGTATTTT CASSRDTSTDTQYF
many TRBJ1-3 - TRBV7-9 TGTGCCAGCAGCTTACTTGAGGGGGCTGGAAACACCATATATTTT CASSLLEGAGNTIYF
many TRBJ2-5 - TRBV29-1 TGCAGCGTTGACGAAGGGGGGTTTGAGACCCAGTACTTC CSVDEGGFETQYF